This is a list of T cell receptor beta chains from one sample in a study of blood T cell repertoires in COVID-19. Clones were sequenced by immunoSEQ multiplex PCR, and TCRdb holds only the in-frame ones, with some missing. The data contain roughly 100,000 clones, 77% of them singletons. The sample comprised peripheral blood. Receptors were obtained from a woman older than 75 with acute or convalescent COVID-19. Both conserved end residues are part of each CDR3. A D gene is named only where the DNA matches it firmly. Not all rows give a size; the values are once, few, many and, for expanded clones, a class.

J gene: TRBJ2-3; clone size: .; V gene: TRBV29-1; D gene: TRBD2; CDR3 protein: CSVTDPLAGPRTDTQYF; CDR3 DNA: TGCAGCGTTACCGACCCCCTAGCGGGGCCCCGCACAGATACGCAGTATTTT
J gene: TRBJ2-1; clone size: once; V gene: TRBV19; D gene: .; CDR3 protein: CASSLQKPNEQFF; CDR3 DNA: TGTGCCAGTAGTCTACAGAAACCCAATGAGCAGTTCTTC
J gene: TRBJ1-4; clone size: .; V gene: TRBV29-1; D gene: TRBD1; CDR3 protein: CSVELGQGVEKLFF; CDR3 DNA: TGCAGCGTTGAATTGGGACAGGGTGTGGAAAAACTGTTTTTT
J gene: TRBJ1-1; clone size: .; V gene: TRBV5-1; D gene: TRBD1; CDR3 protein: CASSPGQVNTEAFF; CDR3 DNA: TGCGCCAGTTCTCCGGGACAGGTGAACACTGAAGCTTTCTTT
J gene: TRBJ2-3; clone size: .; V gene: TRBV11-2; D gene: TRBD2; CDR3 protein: CASSLSGSITDTQYF; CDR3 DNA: TGTGCCAGCAGCTTAAGCGGGAGTATAACAGATACGCAGTATTTT
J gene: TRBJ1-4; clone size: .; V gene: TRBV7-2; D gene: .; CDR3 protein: CASSLEQGFEKLFF; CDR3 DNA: TGTGCCAGCAGCTTAGAGCAGGGTTTTGAAAAACTGTTTTTT
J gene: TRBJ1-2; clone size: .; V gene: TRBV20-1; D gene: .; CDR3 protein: CSAPGQRGYTF; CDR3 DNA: TGCAGTGCCCCTGGACAGAGGGGCTACACCTTC
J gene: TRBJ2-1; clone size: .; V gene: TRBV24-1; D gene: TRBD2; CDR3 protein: CATSYNSGSRLSYNEQFF; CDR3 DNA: TGTGCCACCAGTTATAATAGCGGGAGCCGACTCTCCTACAATGAGCAGTTCTTC
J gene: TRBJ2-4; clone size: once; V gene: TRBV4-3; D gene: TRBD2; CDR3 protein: CASSQVITVGRGTLAKNIQYF; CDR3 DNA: TGCGCCAGCAGCCAAGTTATTACAGTCGGGAGGGGGACGCTCGCCAAAAACATTCAGTACTTC
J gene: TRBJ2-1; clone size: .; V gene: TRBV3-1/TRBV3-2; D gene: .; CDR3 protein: CASSQDRGRRQFF; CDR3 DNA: TGTGCCAGCAGCCAAGATCGGGGGAGGAGGCAGTTCTTC
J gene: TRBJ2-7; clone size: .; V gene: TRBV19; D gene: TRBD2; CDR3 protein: CASPPQRGNYEQYF; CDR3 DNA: TGTGCCAGTCCCCCCCAGCGGGGAAACTACGAGCAGTACTTC
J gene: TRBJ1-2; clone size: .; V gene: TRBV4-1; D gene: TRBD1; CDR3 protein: CASSQEYPGQKNYGYTF; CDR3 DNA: TGCGCCAGCAGCCAAGAATATCCGGGACAGAAAAACTATGGCTACACCTTC
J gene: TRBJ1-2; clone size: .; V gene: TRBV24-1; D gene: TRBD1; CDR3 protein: CATSDRQGAHYYGYTF; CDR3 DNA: TGTGCCACCAGTGACCGACAGGGGGCGCATTACTATGGCTACACCTTC
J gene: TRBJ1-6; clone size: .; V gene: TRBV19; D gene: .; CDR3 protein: CASSMQGTRLGSPLHF; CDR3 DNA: TGTGCCAGTAGTATGCAAGGGACAAGGTTAGGCTCACCCCTCCACTTT
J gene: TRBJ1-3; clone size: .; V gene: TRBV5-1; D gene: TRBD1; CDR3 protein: CASSDTGANSGNTIYF; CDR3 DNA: TGCGCCAGCAGCGATACAGGGGCCAACTCTGGAAACACCATATATTTT
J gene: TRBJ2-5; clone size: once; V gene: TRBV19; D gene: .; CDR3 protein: CASSGTGEETQYF; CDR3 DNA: TGTGCCAGTAGTGGTACGGGAGAAGAGACCCAGTACTTC
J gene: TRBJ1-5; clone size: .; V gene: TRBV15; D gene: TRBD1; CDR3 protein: CATSLTGDQPQHF; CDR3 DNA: TGTGCCACCAGCCTTACAGGGGATCAGCCCCAGCATTTT
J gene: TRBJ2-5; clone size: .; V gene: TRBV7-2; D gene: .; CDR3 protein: CASSRGMGLQETQYF; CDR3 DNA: TGTGCCAGCAGCCGCGGAATGGGACTCCAAGAGACCCAGTACTTC
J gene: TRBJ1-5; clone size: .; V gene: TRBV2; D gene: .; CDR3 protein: CASRAEINQPQHF; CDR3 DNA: TGTGCCAGCAGGGCCGAAATCAATCAGCCCCAGCATTTT
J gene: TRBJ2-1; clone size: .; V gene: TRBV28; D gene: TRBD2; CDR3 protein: CASSLFTSGSYNEQFF; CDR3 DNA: TGTGCCAGCAGTTTATTTACTAGCGGCTCCTACAATGAGCAGTTCTTC
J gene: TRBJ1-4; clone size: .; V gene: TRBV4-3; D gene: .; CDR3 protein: CASSQSRTVKLFF; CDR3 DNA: TGCGCCAGCAGCCAATCAAGGACAGTTAAACTGTTTTTT
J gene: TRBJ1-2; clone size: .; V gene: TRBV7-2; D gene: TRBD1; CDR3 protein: CASSYRQGLGANYGYTF; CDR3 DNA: TGTGCCAGCAGCTACCGACAGGGATTGGGAGCTAACTATGGCTACACCTTC
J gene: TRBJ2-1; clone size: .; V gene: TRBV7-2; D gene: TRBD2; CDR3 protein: CASSSGLAGVNEQFF; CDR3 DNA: TGTGCCAGCAGCTCGGGACTAGCGGGAGTTAATGAGCAGTTCTTC
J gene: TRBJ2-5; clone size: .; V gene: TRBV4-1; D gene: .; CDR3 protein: CASSQDSSRETQYF; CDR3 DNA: TGCGCCAGCAGCCAAGATTCTTCGAGGGAGACCCAGTACTTC
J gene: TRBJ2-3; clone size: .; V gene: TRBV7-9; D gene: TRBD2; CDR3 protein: CASSSSSGRSTDTQYF; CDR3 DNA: TGTGCCAGCAGCTCGAGCAGCGGGAGAAGCACAGATACGCAGTATTTT
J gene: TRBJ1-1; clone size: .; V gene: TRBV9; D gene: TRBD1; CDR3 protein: CASSSGLPGQGIRTEAFF; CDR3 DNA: TGTGCCAGCAGCTCAGGCCTCCCGGGACAGGGGATTAGGACTGAAGCTTTCTTT
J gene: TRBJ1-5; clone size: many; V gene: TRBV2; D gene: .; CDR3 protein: CASSERGVGQPQHF; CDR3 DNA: TGTGCCAGCAGTGAACGGGGGGTAGGTCAGCCCCAGCATTTT
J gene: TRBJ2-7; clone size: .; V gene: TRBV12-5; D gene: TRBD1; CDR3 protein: CASGFWDSKYEQYF; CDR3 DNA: TGTGCTAGTGGTTTTTGGGACAGTAAATACGAGCAGTACTTC
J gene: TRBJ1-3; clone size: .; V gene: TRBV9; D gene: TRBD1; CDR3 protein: CASSSRDRGIENTIYF; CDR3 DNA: TGTGCCAGCAGCTCCCGGGACAGGGGAATCGAAAACACCATATATTTT
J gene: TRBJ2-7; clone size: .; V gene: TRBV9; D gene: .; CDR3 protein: CASSVYQGYEQYF; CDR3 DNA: TGTGCCAGCAGCGTATATCAGGGGTACGAGCAGTACTTC
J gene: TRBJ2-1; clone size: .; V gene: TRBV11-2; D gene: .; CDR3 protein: CASSSLQQVGNEQFF; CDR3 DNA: TGTGCCAGCAGCTCCTTACAACAGGTCGGCAATGAGCAGTTCTTC
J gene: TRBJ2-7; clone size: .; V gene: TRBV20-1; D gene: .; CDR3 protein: CSASWGRIYEQYF; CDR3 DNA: TGCAGTGCTAGTTGGGGGCGAATTTACGAGCAGTACTTC
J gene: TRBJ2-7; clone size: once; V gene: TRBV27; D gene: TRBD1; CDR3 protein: CASSAWDRHYEQYF; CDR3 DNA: TGTGCCAGCAGTGCCTGGGACAGGCACTACGAGCAGTACTTC
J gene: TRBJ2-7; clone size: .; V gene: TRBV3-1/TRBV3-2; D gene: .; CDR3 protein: CASSQDRFRGVNEQYF; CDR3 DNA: TGTGCCAGCAGCCAAGATCGGTTCAGGGGGGTTAACGAGCAGTACTTC
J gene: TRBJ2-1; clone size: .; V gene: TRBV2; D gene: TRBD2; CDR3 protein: CASSGETSGRNEQFF; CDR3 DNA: TGTGCCAGCAGCGGGGAGACTAGCGGGAGGAATGAGCAGTTCTTC
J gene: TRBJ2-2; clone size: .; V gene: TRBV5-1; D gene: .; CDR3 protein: CASSPTRPNTGELFF; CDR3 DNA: TGCGCCAGCAGCCCAACTAGACCCAACACCGGGGAGCTGTTTTTT
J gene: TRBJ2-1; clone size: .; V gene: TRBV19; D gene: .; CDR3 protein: CASSPRRHNEQFF; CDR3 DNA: TGTGCCAGTAGTCCCCGCAGGCACAATGAGCAGTTCTTC
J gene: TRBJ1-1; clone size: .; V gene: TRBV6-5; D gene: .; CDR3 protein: CASSKSGSTEAFF; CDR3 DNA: TGTGCCAGCAGTAAATCAGGTTCCACTGAAGCTTTCTTT
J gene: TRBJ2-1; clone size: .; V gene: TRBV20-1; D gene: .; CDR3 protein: CSAKTLHEQFF; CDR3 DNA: TGCAGTGCTAAGACTCTCCATGAGCAGTTCTTC
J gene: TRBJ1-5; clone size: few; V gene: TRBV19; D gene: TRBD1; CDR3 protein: CASSVWGTANQPQHF; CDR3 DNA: TGTGCCAGTAGCGTATGGGGGACAGCGAATCAGCCCCAGCATTTT
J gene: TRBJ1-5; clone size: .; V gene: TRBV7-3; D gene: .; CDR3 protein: CASSLEPNQPQHF; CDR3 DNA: TGTGCCAGCAGCTTAGAGCCCAATCAGCCCCAGCATTTT
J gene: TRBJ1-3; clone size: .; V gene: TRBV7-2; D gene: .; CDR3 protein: CASSLGDPGAGNTIYF; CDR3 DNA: TGTGCCAGCAGCTTAGGGGATCCAGGGGCTGGAAACACCATATATTTT
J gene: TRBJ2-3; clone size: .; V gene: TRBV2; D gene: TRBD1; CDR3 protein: CASVGQGAWDTQYF; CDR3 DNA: TGTGCCAGCGTGGGACAGGGGGCTTGGGATACGCAGTATTTT
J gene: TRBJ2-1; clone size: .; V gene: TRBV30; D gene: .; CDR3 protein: CAWSVWGQRMDNEQFF; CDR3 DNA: TGTGCCTGGAGTGTATGGGGCCAGCGAATGGACAATGAGCAGTTCTTC
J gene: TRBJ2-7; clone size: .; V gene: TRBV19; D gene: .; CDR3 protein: CASSGGPGLVSYEQYF; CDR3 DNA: TGTGCCAGTAGTGGGGGCCCAGGGTTAGTCTCCTACGAGCAGTACTTC
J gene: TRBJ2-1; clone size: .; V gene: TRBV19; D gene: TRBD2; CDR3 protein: CASSTGPGEGIPNEQFF; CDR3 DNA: TGTGCCAGTAGTACCGGCCCCGGGGAGGGAATTCCAAATGAGCAGTTCTTC
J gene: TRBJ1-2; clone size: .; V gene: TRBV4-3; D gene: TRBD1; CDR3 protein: CASSPQGVNYGYTF; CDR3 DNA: TGCGCCAGCAGCCCACAGGGGGTTAACTATGGCTACACCTTC
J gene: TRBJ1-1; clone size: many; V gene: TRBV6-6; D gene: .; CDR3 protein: CASSFSGVGTEAFF; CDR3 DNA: TGTGCCAGCAGTTTCTCAGGGGTGGGCACTGAAGCTTTCTTT
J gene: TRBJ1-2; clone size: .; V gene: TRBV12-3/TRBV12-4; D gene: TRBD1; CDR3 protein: CASSRDSNYGYTF; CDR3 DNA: TGTGCCAGCAGCCGGGACAGTAACTATGGCTACACCTTC
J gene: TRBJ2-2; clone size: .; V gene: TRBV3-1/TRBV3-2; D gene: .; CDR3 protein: CASTLSWGGRTGELFF; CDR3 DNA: TGTGCCAGCACCCTAAGTTGGGGGGGGCGTACCGGGGAGCTGTTTTTT
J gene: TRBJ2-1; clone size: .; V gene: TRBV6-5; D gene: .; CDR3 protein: CASSYSVTTYNEQFF; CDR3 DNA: TGTGCCAGCAGTTACTCGGTGACTACCTACAATGAGCAGTTCTTC
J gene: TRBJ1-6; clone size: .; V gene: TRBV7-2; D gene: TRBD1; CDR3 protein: CASRQTLGTGVVPLHF; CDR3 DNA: TGTGCCAGCCGCCAGACCTTGGGGACAGGGGTAGTTCCCCTCCACTTT
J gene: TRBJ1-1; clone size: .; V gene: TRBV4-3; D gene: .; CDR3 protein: CASSQQVNTEAFF; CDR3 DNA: TGCGCCAGCAGCCAACAGGTGAACACTGAAGCTTTCTTT
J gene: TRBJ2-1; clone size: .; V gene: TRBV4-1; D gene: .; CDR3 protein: CASSQTTNSYNEQFF; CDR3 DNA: TGCGCCAGCAGCCAGACTACTAACTCCTACAATGAGCAGTTCTTC
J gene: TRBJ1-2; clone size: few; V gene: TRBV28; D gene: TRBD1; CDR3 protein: CASSSTGGWGYGYTF; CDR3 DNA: TGTGCCAGCAGTTCAACAGGGGGTTGGGGCTATGGCTACACCTTC
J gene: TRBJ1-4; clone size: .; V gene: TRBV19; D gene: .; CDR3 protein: CASSPSGIGEKLFF; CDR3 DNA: TGTGCCAGTAGTCCGTCAGGGATTGGGGAAAAACTGTTTTTT
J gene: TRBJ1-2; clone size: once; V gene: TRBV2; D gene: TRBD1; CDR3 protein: CASSEQGAGSYTF; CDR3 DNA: TGTGCCAGCAGTGAACAGGGGGCTGGAAGCTACACCTTC
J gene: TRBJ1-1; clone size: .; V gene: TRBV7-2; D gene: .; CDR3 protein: CASSLSWGRTEAFF; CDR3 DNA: TGTGCCAGCAGCTTAAGCTGGGGGCGGACCGAAGCTTTCTTT